This TCR beta chain was retrieved from a study of shared clonotypes between healthy human individuals. Profiling relied on immunoSEQ multiplex PCR, and the TCRdb table lists in-frame clones only, not all of them. The table includes 490,000 or so clones, 70% to 80% detected once. Germline lookup yields CDR1 MNHEY and CDR2 SMNVEV (reference sequence). CDR3 length: 15 amino acids. V was trimmed by 4 bases and J by 1 base, leaving 10 bases between them. This sequence originates from a woman aged 40 to 49 in good health. Some clones in this sample may be carry-over from other donors' samples. Material for sequencing was PBMCs. The chain couples TRBV27 to TRBJ2-2; tentative D call: TRBD1 (6 bases). The CDR3 reads CASSSHRVNTGELFF. CDR3 bases: TGTGCCAGCAGTTCCCACAGGGTGAACACCGGGGAGCTGTTTTTT.